This TCR beta chain emerged from a study of blood T cell repertoires in COVID-19. Measured with immunoSEQ multiplex PCR; TCRdb has only the in-frame clones, and not every one. The table includes more than 300,000 clones, approximately 90% detected once. This receptor was taken from a woman aged 18-35 years who had recovered from COVID-19. The specimen was peripheral blood.

CDR3 DNA: TGTGCCAGCAGCCAAGCTAGCGGGAGCGTGAGAAAGACCCAGTACTTC. It is translated as CASSQASGSVRKTQYF. The chain is built from TRBV7-9 and TRBJ2-5; TRBD2 matches at 10 bases. The CDR3 extends over 16 amino acids. Per germline, CDR1 SEHNR and CDR2 FQNEAQ (reference sequence). V lost 5 bases and J lost 6; bases outside the gene matches: 12. Filled out from reference TRBV7-9 and TRBJ2-5, the complete variable domain reads DTGVSQNPRHKITKRGQNVTFRCDPISEHNRLYWYRQTLGQGPEFLTYFQNEAQLEKSRLLSDRFSAERPKGSFSTLEIQRTEQGDSAMYLCASSQASGSVRKTQYFGPGTRLLVL.